These 7 T cell receptor beta chains were sequenced from one sample in a study of ipilimumab plus nivolumab after autologous stem cell transplantation. Only in-frame clones appear in the TCRdb table, and some are missing; sequencing was by immunoSEQ multiplex PCR. The data contain around 15,000 clones, roughly 74% of them singletons. The source was PBMCs, collected in a trial of ipilimumab plus nivolumab as post-transplant consolidation. The receptor source for this set is a male donor with primary mediastinal lymphoma.

This clone was picked up a small number of times. The gene calls are TRBV5-6 and TRBJ1-5; 12 nucleotides agree with TRBD1. Germline V gives CDR1 SGHDT, CDR2 YYEEEE. The junction had 3 bases not matched to a gene; V was cut back by 3 bases and J by 5 bases. The CDR3 has 15 residues. The DNA for the CDR3 is TGTGCCAGCAGCTACGGGACAGGGGGCTATCAGCCCCAGCATTTT. Its translation is CASSYGTGGYQPQHF.

The V gene is TRBV7-9, the J gene TRBJ1-1, with 7 bases identical to TRBD1. V gave up 5 bases and J gave up 5 bases; unmatched junction bases: 5. The CDR3 has 13 residues. Germline-derived CDR1 and CDR2 are SEHNR and FQNEAQ (reference sequence). This CDR3 reads CASSEQGGTEAFF. CDR3 coding DNA: TGTGCCAGCAGCGAGCAGGGGGGAACTGAAGCTTTCTTT.

This chain links TRBV19 with TRBJ1-1; TRBD1 might be the D (5 bases). The V and J ends lost 1 base and 4 bases respectively, with 7 bases between them. Looked up from germline, CDR1 is LNHDA and CDR2 is SQIVND (reference sequence). The CDR3 totals 13 residues. DNA for the CDR3: TGTGCCAGTAGTATAGGGGGGGGCACTGAAGCTTTCTTT. It yields the protein CASSIGGGTEAFF.

The chain joins TRBV5-1 to TRBJ2-2, with 9 bases fitting TRBD2. The CDR3 has 13 amino acids. Germline V CDR1 and CDR2: SGHRS, YFSETQ. DNA for the CDR3: TGCGACCTTAGCGGGGGGAACACCGGGGAGCTGTTTTTT. It yields the protein CDLSGGNTGELFF.

V usage is TRBV7-6 and J usage is TRBJ2-2; TRBD2 matches at 15 bases. J was trimmed by 9 bases and V by 3 bases; bases with no gene match: 8. This CDR3 has 17 residues. Germline lookup yields CDR1 SGHVS and CDR2 FNYEAQ. CDR3: CASSLSWTSGRVRELFF. CDR3 coding DNA: TGTGCCAGCAGCTTGAGTTGGACTAGCGGGAGGGTACGGGAGCTGTTTTTT. Filled out from reference TRBV7-6 and TRBJ2-2, the complete variable domain reads GAGVSQSPRYKVTKRGQDVALRCDPISGHVSLYWYRQALGQGPEFLTYFNYEAQQDKSGLPNDRFSAERPEGSISTLTIQRTEQRDSAMYRCASSLSWTSGRVRELFFGEGSRLTVL.

The chain combines TRBV28 with TRBJ2-3, with TRBD2 identical over 9 bases. CDR3 length: 18 amino acids. Trimming cost V 0 bases and J 5 bases; bases outside gene matches: 12. Germline V CDR1 and CDR2: MDHEN, SYDVKM. As DNA, the CDR3 is TGTGCCAGCAGTTTATGGACTAGCGGCCCACGGGGGGGAGATACGCAGTATTTT. As protein: CASSLWTSGPRGGDTQYF.

This clone appeared a few times. J is TRBJ2-1 and V is TRBV9; the match to TRBD2 covers 8 bases. V dropped 3 bases and J dropped 5; count of bases not matched to a gene: 4. There are 14 residues in the CDR3. Per the germline V gene, CDR1 is SGDLS and CDR2 is YYNGEE. The CDR3 loop reads CASSGGGLDNEQFF. CDR3 nucleotide sequence: TGTGCCAGCAGCGGGGGGGGACTAGACAATGAGCAGTTCTTC.